This T cell receptor (beta chain) was sequenced in a study of cytomegalovirus exposure and HLA in healthy donors. Notes on the study in general: Under in vitro conditions, three CMV-associated chains were confirmed as specific for CMV antigens.

On this clone itself: The antigen is not known.

CDR1 and CDR2 from the germline V gene are SQVTM and ANQGSEA. V lost 6 bases and J 2 bases, leaving 15 bases between the germline ends. The CDR3 spans 14 residues. PCR employed 60 Vbeta and 13 Jbeta primers. The method was immunoSEQ multiplex PCR; TCRdb's version includes in-frame clones alone and lacks a portion of them. The sample carries about 160,000 clones, 75% to 90% recorded once. This chain joins TRBV29-1 and TRBJ2-3; the D gene is possibly TRBD2 (5 bases). The receptor comes from a woman in her late teens or twenties in good health and CMV-seronegative. Sequenced: PBMCs. This CDR3 is CSVERTRPTDTQYF. The CDR3 DNA sequence: TGCAGCGTCGAAAGAACTAGACCCACAGATACGCAGTATTTT.